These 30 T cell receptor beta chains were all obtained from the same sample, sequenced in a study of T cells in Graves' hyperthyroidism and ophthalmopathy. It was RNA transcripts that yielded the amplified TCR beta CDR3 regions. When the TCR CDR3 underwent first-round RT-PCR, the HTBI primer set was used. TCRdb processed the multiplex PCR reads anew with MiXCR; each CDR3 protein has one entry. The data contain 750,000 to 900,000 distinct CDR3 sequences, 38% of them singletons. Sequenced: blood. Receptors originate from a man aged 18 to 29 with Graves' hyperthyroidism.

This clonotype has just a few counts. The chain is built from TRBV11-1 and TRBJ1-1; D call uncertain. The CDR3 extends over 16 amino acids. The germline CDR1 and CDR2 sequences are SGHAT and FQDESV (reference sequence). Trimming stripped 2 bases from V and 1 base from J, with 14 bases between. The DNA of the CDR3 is TGTGCCAGCAGCTTATTCGCGGTCAGTGGGAACACTGAAGCTTTCTTT. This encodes CASSLFAVSGNTEAFF.

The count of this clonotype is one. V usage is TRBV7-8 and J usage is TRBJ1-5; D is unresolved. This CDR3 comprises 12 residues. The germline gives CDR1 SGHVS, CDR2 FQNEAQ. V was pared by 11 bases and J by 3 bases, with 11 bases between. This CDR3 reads CAWSVNNQPQHF. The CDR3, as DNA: TGTGCCTGGAGTGTAAACAATCAGCCCCAGCATTTT.

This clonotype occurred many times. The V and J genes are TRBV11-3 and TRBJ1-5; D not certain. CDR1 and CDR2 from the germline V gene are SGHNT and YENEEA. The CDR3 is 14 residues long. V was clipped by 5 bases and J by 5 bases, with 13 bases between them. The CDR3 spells CASSHSPSDQPQHF. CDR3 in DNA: TGTGCCAGCAGCCACTCTCCCTCAGATCAGCCCCAGCATTTT. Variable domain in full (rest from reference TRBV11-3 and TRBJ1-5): EAGVVQSPRYKIIEKKQPVAFWCNPISGHNTLYWYLQNLGQGPELLIRYENEEAVDDSQLPKDRFSAERLKGVDSTLKIQPAELGDSAVYLCASSHSPSDQPQHFGDGTRLSIL.

The CDR3 DNA follows: TGCGCCAGCAGCTTTCTGCTAGCGGCGAACACCGGGGAGCTGTTTTTT. This translates into CASSFLLAANTGELFF. V and J are TRBV5-1 and TRBJ2-2; 7 bases are a match to TRBD2. With V trimmed by 2 bases and J by 0 bases, 4 bases remained unmatched. The CDR3 consists of 16 residues. The germline V gene has CDR1 SGHRS and CDR2 YFSETQ.

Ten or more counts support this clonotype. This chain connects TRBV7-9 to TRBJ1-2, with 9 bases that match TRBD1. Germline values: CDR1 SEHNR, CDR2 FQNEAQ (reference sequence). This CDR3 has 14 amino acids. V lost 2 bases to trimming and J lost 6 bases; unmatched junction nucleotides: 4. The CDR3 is CASSLRDRVNGYTF. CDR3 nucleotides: TGTGCCAGCAGCTTAAGGGACAGGGTTAATGGCTACACCTTC.

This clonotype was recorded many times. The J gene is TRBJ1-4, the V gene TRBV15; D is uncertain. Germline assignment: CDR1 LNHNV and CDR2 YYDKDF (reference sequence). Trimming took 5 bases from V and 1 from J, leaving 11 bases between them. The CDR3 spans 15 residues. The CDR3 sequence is CATSPGEVTNEKLFF. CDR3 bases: TGTGCCACCAGCCCAGGAGAAGTAACTAATGAAAAACTGTTTTTT.

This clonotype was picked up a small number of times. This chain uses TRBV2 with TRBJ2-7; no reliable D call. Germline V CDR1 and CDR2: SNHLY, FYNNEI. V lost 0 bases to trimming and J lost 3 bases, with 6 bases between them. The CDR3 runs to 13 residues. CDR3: CASSEAKLYEQYF. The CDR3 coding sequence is TGTGCCAGCAGTGAAGCGAAGCTCTACGAGCAGTACTTC.

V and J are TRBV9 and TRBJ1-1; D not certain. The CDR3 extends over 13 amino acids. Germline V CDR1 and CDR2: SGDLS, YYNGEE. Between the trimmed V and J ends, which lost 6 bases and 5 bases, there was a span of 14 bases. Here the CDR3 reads CASKGLGGTEAFF. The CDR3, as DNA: TGTGCCAGCAAAGGGTTAGGCGGAACTGAAGCTTTCTTT.

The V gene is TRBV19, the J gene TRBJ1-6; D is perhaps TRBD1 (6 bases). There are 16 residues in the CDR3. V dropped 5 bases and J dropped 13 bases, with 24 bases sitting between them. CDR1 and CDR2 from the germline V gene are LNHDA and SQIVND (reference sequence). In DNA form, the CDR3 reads TGTGCCAGTAGTCGACCTCGACAGGACCCTAGGGAGCCCCTCCACTTT. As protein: CASSRPRQDPREPLHF.

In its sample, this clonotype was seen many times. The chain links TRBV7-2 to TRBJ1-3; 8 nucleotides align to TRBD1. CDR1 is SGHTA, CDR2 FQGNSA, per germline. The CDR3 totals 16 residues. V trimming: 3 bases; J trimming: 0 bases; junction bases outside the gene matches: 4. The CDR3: CASSFAQGDSGNTIYF. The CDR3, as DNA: TGTGCCAGCAGCTTCGCACAGGGGGACTCTGGAAACACCATATATTTT.

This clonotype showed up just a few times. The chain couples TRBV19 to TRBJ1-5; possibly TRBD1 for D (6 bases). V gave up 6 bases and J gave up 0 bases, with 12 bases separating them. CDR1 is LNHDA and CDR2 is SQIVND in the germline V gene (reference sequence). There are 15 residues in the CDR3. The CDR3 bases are TGTGCCAGTAGGGACAGCACTTATAGCAATCAGCCCCAGCATTTT. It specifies CASRDSTYSNQPQHF.

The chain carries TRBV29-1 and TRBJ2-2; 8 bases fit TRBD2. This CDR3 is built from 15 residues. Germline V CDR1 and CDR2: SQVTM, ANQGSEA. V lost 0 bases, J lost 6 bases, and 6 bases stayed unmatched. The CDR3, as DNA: TGCAGCGTTGAAGATACCGGGAGGGGAGCCGGGGAGCTGTTTTTT. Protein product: CSVEDTGRGAGELFF.

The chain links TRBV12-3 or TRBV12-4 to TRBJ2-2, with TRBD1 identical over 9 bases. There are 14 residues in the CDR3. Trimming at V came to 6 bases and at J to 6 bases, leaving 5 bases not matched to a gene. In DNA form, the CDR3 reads TGTGCCAGCAGGGGGACAGGGAGATCCGGGGAGCTGTTTTTT. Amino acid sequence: CASRGTGRSGELFF.

CDR3: CATSRALTERNTEAFF. The CDR3 DNA reads TGTGCCACCAGCAGAGCCCTGACAGAACGAAACACTGAAGCTTTCTTT. The chain couples TRBV15 to TRBJ1-1, with D possibly matching TRBD1 (5 bases). The length of the CDR3 is 16 residues. The V gene lost 1 base and the J gene lost 2 bases, with 14 bases spanning the gap. In germline, CDR1 is LNHNV, CDR2 YYDKDF (reference sequence).

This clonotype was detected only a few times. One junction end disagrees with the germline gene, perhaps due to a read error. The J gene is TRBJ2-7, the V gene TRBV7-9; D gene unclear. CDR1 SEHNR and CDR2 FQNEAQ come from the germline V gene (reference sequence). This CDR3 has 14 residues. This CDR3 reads CASSLELSHYEQYF. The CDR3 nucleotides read TGCGCCAGCAGCTTGGAACTTTCCCACTACGAGCAGTACTTC.

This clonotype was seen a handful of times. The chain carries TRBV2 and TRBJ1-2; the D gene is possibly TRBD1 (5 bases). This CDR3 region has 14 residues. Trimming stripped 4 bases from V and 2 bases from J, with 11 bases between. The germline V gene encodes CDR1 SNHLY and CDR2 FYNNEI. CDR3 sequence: CASSAGVPNYGYTF. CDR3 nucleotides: TGTGCCAGCAGTGCGGGGGTCCCAAACTATGGCTACACCTTC. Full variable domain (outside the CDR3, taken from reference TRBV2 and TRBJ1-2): EPEVTQTPSHQVTQMGQEVILRCVPISNHLYFYWYRQILGQKVEFLVSFYNNEISEKSEIFDDQFSVERPDGSNFTLKIRSTKLEDSAMYFCASSAGVPNYGYTFGSGTRLTVV.

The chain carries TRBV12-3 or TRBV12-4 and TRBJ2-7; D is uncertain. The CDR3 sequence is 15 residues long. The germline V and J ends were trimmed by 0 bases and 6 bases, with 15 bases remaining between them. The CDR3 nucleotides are TGTGCCAGCAGTTTAGCCTGGAACAGCCACCGCGAGCAGTACTTC. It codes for CASSLAWNSHREQYF.

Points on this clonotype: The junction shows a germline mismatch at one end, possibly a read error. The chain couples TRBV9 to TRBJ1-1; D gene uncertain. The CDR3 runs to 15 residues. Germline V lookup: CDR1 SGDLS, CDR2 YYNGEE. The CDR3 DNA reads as TGTGCCAACAGCGTAGAGGCAGGCCCGAACACTGAAGCTTTCTTT. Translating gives CANSVEAGPNTEAFF.

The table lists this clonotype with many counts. CDR3 in amino acids: CASKAGTSTGNTIYF. In DNA form, the CDR3 reads TGTGCCAGCAAGGCAGGGACTTCGACTGGAAACACCATATATTTT. V usage is TRBV2 and J usage is TRBJ1-3; a weak D match, TRBD1 (5 bases). This CDR3 comprises 15 residues. The germline V gene encodes CDR1 SNHLY and CDR2 FYNNEI. Trimming cost V 7 bases and J 2 bases, with 15 bases left between them. Filled out from reference TRBV2 and TRBJ1-3, the complete variable domain reads EPEVTQTPSHQVTQMGQEVILRCVPISNHLYFYWYRQILGQKVEFLVSFYNNEISEKSEIFDDQFSVERPDGSNFTLKIRSTKLEDSAMYFCASKAGTSTGNTIYFGEGSWLTVV.

CDR3 loop: CASSLMSGLLSGELFF. As DNA, the CDR3 is TGTGCCAGCAGCTTAATGTCTGGGCTGTTGTCCGGGGAGCTGTTTTTT. The chain combines TRBV7-9 with TRBJ2-2; unclear D gene. The CDR3 has 16 residues. V lost 2 bases and J lost 6, with 16 bases in between. CDR1 is SEHNR, CDR2 FQNEAQ, per germline (reference sequence).

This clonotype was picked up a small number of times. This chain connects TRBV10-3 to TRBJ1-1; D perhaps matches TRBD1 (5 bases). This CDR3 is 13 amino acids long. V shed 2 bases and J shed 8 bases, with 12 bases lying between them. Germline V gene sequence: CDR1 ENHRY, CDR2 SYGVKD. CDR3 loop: CAISEKRGSEAFF. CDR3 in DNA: TGTGCCATCAGTGAGAAAAGGGGTTCCGAAGCTTTCTTT.

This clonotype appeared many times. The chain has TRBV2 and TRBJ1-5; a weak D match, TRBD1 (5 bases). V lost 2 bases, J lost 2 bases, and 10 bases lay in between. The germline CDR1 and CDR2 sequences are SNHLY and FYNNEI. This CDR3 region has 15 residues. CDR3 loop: CASSEQGTGNQPQHF. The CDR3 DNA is TGTGCCAGCAGTGAACAGGGAACAGGCAATCAGCCCCAGCATTTT.

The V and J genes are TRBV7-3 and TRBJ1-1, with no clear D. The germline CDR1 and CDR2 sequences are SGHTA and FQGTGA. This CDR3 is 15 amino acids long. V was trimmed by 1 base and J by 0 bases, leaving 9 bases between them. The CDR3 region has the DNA TGTGCCAGCAGCTTAATACGGCGCATGAACACTGAAGCTTTCTTT. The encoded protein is CASSLIRRMNTEAFF.

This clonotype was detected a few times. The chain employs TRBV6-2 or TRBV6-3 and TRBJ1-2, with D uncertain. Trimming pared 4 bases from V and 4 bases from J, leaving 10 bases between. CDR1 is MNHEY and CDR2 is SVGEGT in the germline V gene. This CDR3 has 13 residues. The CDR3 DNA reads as TGTGCCAGCAGTTTAGGCAGCTTCTATGGCTACACCTTC. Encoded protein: CASSLGSFYGYTF.

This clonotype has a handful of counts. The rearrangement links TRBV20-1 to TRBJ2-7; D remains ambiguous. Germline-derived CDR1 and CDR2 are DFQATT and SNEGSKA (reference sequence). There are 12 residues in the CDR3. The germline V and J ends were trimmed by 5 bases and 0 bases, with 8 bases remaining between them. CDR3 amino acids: CSADDSSYEQYF. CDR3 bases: TGCAGTGCTGACGACTCCTCCTACGAGCAGTACTTC.

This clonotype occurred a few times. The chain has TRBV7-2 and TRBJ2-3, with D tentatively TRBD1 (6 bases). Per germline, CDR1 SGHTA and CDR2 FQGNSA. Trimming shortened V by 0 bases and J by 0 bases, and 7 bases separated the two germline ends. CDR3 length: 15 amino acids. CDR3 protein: CASSLAQGSTDTQYF. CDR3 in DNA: TGTGCCAGCAGCTTAGCCCAGGGGAGCACAGATACGCAGTATTTT.

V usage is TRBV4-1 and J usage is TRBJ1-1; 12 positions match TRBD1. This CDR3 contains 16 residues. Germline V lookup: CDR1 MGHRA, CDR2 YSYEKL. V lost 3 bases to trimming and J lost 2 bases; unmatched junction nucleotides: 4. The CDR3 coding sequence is TGCGCCAGCAGCCAGGGACAGGGGGCAACAAACACTGAAGCTTTCTTT. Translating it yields CASSQGQGATNTEAFF.

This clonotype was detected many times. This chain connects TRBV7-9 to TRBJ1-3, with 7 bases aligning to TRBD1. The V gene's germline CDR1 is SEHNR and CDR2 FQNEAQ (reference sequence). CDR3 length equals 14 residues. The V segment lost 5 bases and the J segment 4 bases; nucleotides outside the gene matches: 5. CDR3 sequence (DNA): TGTGCCAGCAGCCCCGACAGGGTCGGAAACACCATATATTTT. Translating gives CASSPDRVGNTIYF.

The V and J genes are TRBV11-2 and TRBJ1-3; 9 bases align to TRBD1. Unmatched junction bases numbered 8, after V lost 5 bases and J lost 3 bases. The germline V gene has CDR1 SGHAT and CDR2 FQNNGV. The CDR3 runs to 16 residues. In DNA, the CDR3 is TGTGCCAGCAGCCCCGAGGGGACAGGGTTTGGAAACACCATATATTTT. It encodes CASSPEGTGFGNTIYF.

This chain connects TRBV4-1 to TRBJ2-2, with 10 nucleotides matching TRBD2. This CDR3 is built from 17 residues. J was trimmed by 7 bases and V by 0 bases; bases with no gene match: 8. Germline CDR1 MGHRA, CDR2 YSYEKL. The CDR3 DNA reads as TGCGCCAGCAGCCAAGAGAGGCTAGCGGGAGTGGTCGGGGAGCTGTTTTTT. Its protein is CASSQERLAGVVGELFF.